The clone carrying this TCR beta chain was observed a few times. Its target is unknown. The CDR3 is made up of 13 amino acids. Per the germline V gene, CDR1 is LNHDA and CDR2 is SQIVND (reference sequence). V dropped 6 bases and J dropped 0 bases, with 8 bases sitting between them. The data were obtained in a study of cytomegalovirus exposure and HLA in healthy donors. Study summary: It was reported in a later analysis that the 90 to 150 validation repertoires used the same platform as the approximately 620 first-cohort repertoires. Study-level points and caveats: Altogether, some 170 TCR beta chains were recorded as cytomegalovirus-associated. Reported performance of the classifier showed diagnosis of cytomegalovirus status with high specificity and sensitivity. Clusters of TCRs from the first cohort tended to co-occur in the 110 or so validation repertoires (as a later analysis found).

This table comes from immunoSEQ multiplex PCR, and its TCRdb copy is limited to in-frame clones, with some not included. The table has fewer than 400,000 clones, 88% seen once. Sequences were obtained from PBMCs. The chain recombines TRBV19 with TRBJ1-2; D unclear. The source of this sequence is a man aged 30 to 45 in good health and CMV-seronegative. The CDR3 region has the DNA TGTGCCAGTAGGGCAAGCGCTAACTATGGCTACACCTTC. Protein product: CASRASANYGYTF.